What follows is one T cell receptor beta chain and its context. Its target is unknown. This specimen belongs to a study of Siglec-9 on CD8 T cells in melanoma. Whole-study findings and limits: Siglec-9 reportedly marks and regulates an effector memory CD8+ T-cell subset apparently accumulating in melanoma tumors.

The table came from immunoSEQ multiplex PCR; TCRdb's copy has only in-frame clones and leaves some out. The sample shows 25,000 to 30,000 clones, 80% of them seen only once. Material for sequencing was Siglec-9- CD8+ T cells sorted from blood. The TCR originated in a human donor in good health.

In DNA, the CDR3 is TGCGCCAGCACCACGAACACTGAAGCTTTCTTT. Translated, it gives CASTTNTEAFF. The rearrangement joins TRBV5-1 to TRBJ1-1; the D is unclear. This CDR3 is built from 11 residues. Germline lookup yields CDR1 SGHRS and CDR2 YFSETQ. The V gene lost 6 bases and the J gene lost 1 base, with 4 bases spanning the gap.